This T cell receptor (beta chain) derives from a study of CD8 T cells in Susac syndrome. Random hexamers were used to reverse transcribe an amount of roughly 0.5 to 1 ug RNA. An immunoSEQ multiplex PCR generated amplified TCR beta CDR3 products spanning 54 Vbeta and 13 Jbeta. Using its own MiXCR run on the immunoSEQ multiplex PCR reads, TCRdb lists one record per CDR3 protein. The data show over 150,000 distinct CDR3 sequences, approximately 95% seen once. This TCR was sampled from a human donor with Susac syndrome. Sequenced sample: CD4+ T cells from PBMCs.

The CDR3 here is CASSSPARTGANVLTF. CDR3 nucleotide sequence: TGTGCCAGTAGTAGTCCAGCAAGAACTGGGGCCAACGTCCTGACTTTC. The gene calls are TRBV19 and TRBJ2-6; unclear D gene. The germline V and J ends were trimmed by 4 bases and 2 bases, with 12 bases remaining between them. The CDR3 length is 16 residues. Germline CDR1 is LNHDA and CDR2 is SQIVND (reference sequence).